Below, 24 T cell receptor beta chains from the same sample are listed, as sequenced in a study of blood T cell repertoires in COVID-19. Assay used: immunoSEQ multiplex PCR; TCRdb lists only in-frame clones, some missing. The sample holds 180,000 or so clones; 80% to 90% are singletons and the top ten take over 2.5%. Sequenced input: peripheral blood. The receptors were gathered from a man in his sixties with acute or convalescent COVID-19.

This chain connects TRBV27 to TRBJ1-2; D not certain. The V end was cut by 5 bases, the J end by 0 bases, with 10 bases between. The CDR3 loop spans 14 amino acids. CDR1 and CDR2 (germline): MNHEY, SMNVEV (reference sequence). CDR3 sequence: CASSPSSANYGYTF. CDR3 DNA sequence: TGTGCCAGCAGTCCTTCCTCGGCTAACTATGGCTACACCTTC.

This sequence joins TRBV20-1 and TRBJ2-7; weak D call: TRBD2 (5 bases). The CDR3 has 11 residues. CDR1 is DFQATT, CDR2 SNEGSKA, per germline (reference sequence). Between the trimmed V and J ends, which lost 6 bases and 5 bases, there was a span of 11 bases. The CDR3 sequence: CSASKGDEQYF. In nucleotides, the CDR3 is TGCAGTGCCAGTAAGGGAGACGAGCAGTACTTC.

The rearrangement joins TRBV5-5 to TRBJ2-1; D might be TRBD2 (6 bases). Germline V gene lookup returns CDR1 SGHKS and CDR2 YYEKEE (reference sequence). The CDR3 sequence is 13 residues long. V was trimmed by 2 bases and J by 9 bases, leaving 12 bases between them. CDR3 loop: CASSFRGNGEQFF. In DNA, the CDR3 is TGTGCCAGCAGCTTTCGGGGGAATGGTGAGCAGTTCTTC.

The chain has TRBV7-9 and TRBJ2-7, with TRBD1 identical over 7 bases. The CDR3 spans 15 residues. CDR1 and CDR2 (germline): SEHNR, FQNEAQ (reference sequence). Losses at the gene ends were 5 bases for V and 2 bases for J; bases not matched to a gene: 9. This CDR3 is CASSTRQGYPYEQYF. DNA for the CDR3: TGTGCCAGCAGCACGCGACAGGGTTATCCCTACGAGCAGTACTTC.

V usage is TRBV9 and J usage is TRBJ2-5, with TRBD2 matching 8 bases. V lost 2 bases, J lost 2 bases, and 5 bases stayed unmatched. This CDR3 contains 15 residues. The germline gives CDR1 SGDLS, CDR2 YYNGEE. The CDR3 sequence is CASSVSSGRQETQYF. In nucleotides, the CDR3 is TGTGCCAGCAGCGTGTCGAGCGGGAGACAAGAGACCCAGTACTTC. The whole variable domain, remainder taken from reference TRBV9 and TRBJ2-5, is DSGVTQTPKHLITATGQRVTLRCSPRSGDLSVYWYQQSLDQGLQFLIQYYNGEERAKGNILERFSAQQFPDLHSELNLSSLELGDSALYFCASSVSSGRQETQYFGPGTRLLVL.

This chain joins TRBV28 and TRBJ2-7; 7 positions match TRBD2. V lost 6 bases and J lost 1; bases outside the gene matches: 6. CDR1 and CDR2 from the germline V gene are MDHEN and SYDVKM. This CDR3 comprises 14 residues. In nucleotides, the CDR3 is TGTGCCAGCAGGGGCGGGAGAGGTTCCTACGAGCAGTACTTC. Its translation is CASRGGRGSYEQYF.

This clone was counted between two and nine times. The gene calls are TRBV7-2 and TRBJ1-3; a possible D gene is TRBD1 (6 bases). The CDR3 runs 17 residues. Trimming removed 5 bases at V and 6 bases at J, with 23 bases between. Germline V gives CDR1 SGHTA, CDR2 FQGNSA. The CDR3 sequence is CASSPLLQGQGENTIYF. The CDR3 nucleotides are TGTGCCAGCAGCCCTCTCCTACAGGGCCAAGGCGAAAACACCATATATTTT.

This sequence joins TRBV7-9 and TRBJ2-1; 7 bases line up with TRBD2. Per the germline V gene, CDR1 is SEHNR and CDR2 is FQNEAQ (reference sequence). J gave up 9 bases and V 2 bases, and 4 bases lay outside the gene matches. This CDR3 region has 13 residues. CDR3 in amino acids: CASSLRSGGEQFF. CDR3 nucleotide sequence: TGTGCCAGCAGCTTACGATCGGGAGGTGAGCAGTTCTTC.

This chain links TRBV5-1 with TRBJ2-7; 13 nucleotides agree with TRBD2. The CDR3 loop spans 16 amino acids. Germline loops: CDR1 SGHRS, CDR2 YFSETQ. Trimming at V came to 3 bases and at J to 5 bases, leaving 8 bases not matched to a gene. CDR3 sequence reads: CASSSKGLAGAHEQYF. The CDR3 DNA sequence: TGCGCCAGCAGCTCGAAAGGACTAGCGGGAGCCCACGAGCAGTACTTC.

The chain has TRBV2 and TRBJ1-2, with D possibly TRBD1 on 6 matching bases. Germline values: CDR1 SNHLY, CDR2 FYNNEI. V was shortened by 5 bases and J by 8 bases, with 12 bases between the two germline ends. The CDR3 has 12 amino acids. The CDR3 DNA reads as TGTGCCAGCAGTTCGGGACACCGAGGCTACACCTTC. Its translation: CASSSGHRGYTF.

This clone was found once. This chain connects TRBV11-2 to TRBJ2-2, with no clear D. V dropped 1 base and J dropped 5 bases, with 5 bases sitting between them. CDR1 SGHAT and CDR2 FQNNGV come from the germline V gene. The CDR3 is 13 amino acids. CDR3 sequence: CASSLVKTGELFF. CDR3 sequence (DNA): TGTGCCAGCAGCTTAGTAAAAACCGGGGAGCTGTTTTTT.

The V and J genes are TRBV10-3 and TRBJ2-1, with TRBD2 matching over 15 bases. The CDR3 is 16 residues long. CDR1 ENHRY and CDR2 SYGVKD come from the germline V gene. The J segment lost 7 bases and the V segment lost 6 bases, leaving 7 bases of the junction unmatched. The CDR3 bases are TGTGCCATCAGGAGGACTGGGACTAGCGGGAGGAATGAGCAGTTCTTC. It specifies CAIRRTGTSGRNEQFF.

This chain uses TRBV2 with TRBJ1-2; D unclear. The V end was cut by 4 bases, the J end by 3 bases, with 9 bases between. Germline V gives CDR1 SNHLY, CDR2 FYNNEI. The CDR3 covers 13 residues. CDR3 amino acids: CASSARGDYGYTF. CDR3 in DNA: TGTGCCAGCAGTGCCCGGGGTGACTATGGCTACACCTTC. The variable domain in full, with the rest retrieved from reference TRBV2 and TRBJ1-2, is EPEVTQTPSHQVTQMGQEVILRCVPISNHLYFYWYRQILGQKVEFLVSFYNNEISEKSEIFDDQFSVERPDGSNFTLKIRSTKLEDSAMYFCASSARGDYGYTFGSGTRLTVV.

CDR3 residues: CASSAPGTGARSYNSPLHF. The CDR3 region has the DNA TGTGCCAGCAGTGCCCCCGGGACAGGGGCCCGCTCCTATAATTCACCCCTCCACTTT. This chain joins TRBV28 and TRBJ1-6; 10 bases agree with TRBD1. In germline, CDR1 is MDHEN, CDR2 SYDVKM. The CDR3 runs to 19 residues. Losses at the gene ends were 5 bases for V and 0 bases for J; bases not matched to a gene: 10.

This chain links TRBV28 with TRBJ2-1; tentative D call: TRBD2 (6 bases). Germline assignment: CDR1 MDHEN and CDR2 SYDVKM. The V end was cut by 5 bases, the J end by 13 bases, with 21 bases between. CDR3 length: 14 amino acids. CDR3 DNA: TGTGCCAGCAGTCCTCAGTCAGAACGGAGGGACCAGTTCTTC. This encodes CASSPQSERRDQFF. The entire variable domain, with the rest obtained from reference TRBV28 and TRBJ2-1, is as follows: DVKVTQSSRYLVKRTGEKVFLECVQDMDHENMFWYRQDPGLGLRLIYFSYDVKMKEKGDIPEGYSVSREKKERFSLILESASTNQTSMYLCASSPQSERRDQFFGPGTRLTVL.

This clone came up once. CDR3 residues: CASSRKGEQFF. In DNA, the CDR3 is TGTGCCAGCAGCCGCAAGGGGGAGCAGTTCTTC. V and J are TRBV6-5 and TRBJ2-1, with D possibly TRBD1 on 5 matching bases. The ends were cut back, 6 bases at V and 10 bases at J, with 10 bases in the middle. Germline CDR1 and CDR2: MNHEY and SVGAGI. The CDR3 has 11 residues.

CDR3 DNA sequence: TGTGCCAGCAGTTCGGGACAGGGTTACATGAACACTGAAGCTTTCTTT. Translated, it gives CASSSGQGYMNTEAFF. This chain links TRBV27 with TRBJ1-1; 9 positions agree with TRBD1. The CDR3 runs to 16 residues. Germline V gene sequence: CDR1 MNHEY, CDR2 SMNVEV (reference sequence). The V and J ends lost 4 bases and 0 bases, in that order; junction bases with no gene match: 6.

This chain joins TRBV24-1 and TRBJ1-2; D is unclear. Germline CDR1 is KGHDR and CDR2 is SFDVKD. V was trimmed by 5 bases and J by 8 bases, leaving 17 bases between them. The CDR3 consists of 14 residues. CDR3 DNA: TGTGCCACCAGTGGCCCAACGACGAGGTACGGCTACACCTTC. Amino acids: CATSGPTTRYGYTF.

The CDR3 nucleotides read TGTGCCAGCAGTCCTGTTGTTTCGTCCTATGAGCAGTTCTTC. This encodes CASSPVVSSYEQFF. The chain joins TRBV27 to TRBJ2-1; D not resolved. This CDR3 is 14 amino acids long. Germline lookup yields CDR1 MNHEY and CDR2 SMNVEV (reference sequence). V was shortened by 5 bases and J by 8 bases, with 16 bases between the two germline ends.

The chain carries TRBV19 and TRBJ2-2; D not certain. Germline CDR1 is LNHDA and CDR2 is SQIVND (reference sequence). Trimming cost V 7 bases and J 2 bases, with 11 bases left between them. CDR3 length: 14 amino acids. CDR3 nucleotide sequence: TGTGCCAGTACCCTCTCAACTAACACCGGGGAGCTGTTTTTT. As protein: CASTLSTNTGELFF. Based on the CDR3 plus reference TRBV19 and TRBJ2-2, the full variable domain is DGGITQSPKYLFRKEGQNVTLSCEQNLNHDAMYWYRQDPGQGLRLIYYSQIVNDFQKGDIAEGYSVSREKKESFPLTVTSAQKNPTAFYLCASTLSTNTGELFFGEGSRLTVL.

The chain links TRBV19 to TRBJ2-7; 8 bases align to TRBD2. CDR3 length equals 15 residues. V lost 5 bases to trimming and J lost 0 bases; unmatched junction nucleotides: 6. CDR1 and CDR2 (germline): LNHDA, SQIVND (reference sequence). The CDR3 sequence is CASSASAGGSYEQYF. The CDR3 DNA is TGTGCCAGTAGTGCCTCGGCGGGAGGCTCCTACGAGCAGTACTTC.

The V and J genes are TRBV28 and TRBJ1-5, with 7 bases aligning to TRBD1. V was pared by 10 bases and J by 4 bases, with 10 bases of the junction left unmatched. CDR1 is MDHEN and CDR2 is SYDVKM in the germline V gene. The CDR3 runs 14 residues. The CDR3 loop is CATVKGALNQPQHF. CDR3 DNA: TGTGCCACCGTAAAGGGGGCGCTTAATCAGCCCCAGCATTTT.

The V call is TRBV14, the J call TRBJ1-6; unclear D gene. V was trimmed by 3 bases and J by 6 bases, leaving 12 bases between them. This CDR3 is built from 15 residues. Germline CDR1 and CDR2: SGHDN and FVKESK. The CDR3 coding sequence is TGTGCCAGCAGCCATGGGCCGTTCAGTAATTCACCCCTCCACTTT. Translated: CASSHGPFSNSPLHF. The whole variable domain, filled in from reference TRBV14 and TRBJ1-6, reads EAGVTQFPSHSVIEKGQTVTLRCDPISGHDNLYWYRRVMGKEIKFLLHFVKESKQDESGMPNNRFLAERTGGTYSTLKVQPAELEDSGVYFCASSHGPFSNSPLHFGNGTRLTVT.

The chain uses TRBV19 and TRBJ1-1, with a weak D call TRBD1 (5 bases). Germline CDR1 reads LNHDA; CDR2 reads SQIVND (reference sequence). The CDR3 totals 16 residues. V lost 7 bases to trimming and J lost 0 bases, with 18 bases between them. CDR3 amino acids: CASKLRDWVMNTEAFF. The DNA of the CDR3 is TGTGCCAGTAAACTACGGGACTGGGTAATGAACACTGAAGCTTTCTTT.